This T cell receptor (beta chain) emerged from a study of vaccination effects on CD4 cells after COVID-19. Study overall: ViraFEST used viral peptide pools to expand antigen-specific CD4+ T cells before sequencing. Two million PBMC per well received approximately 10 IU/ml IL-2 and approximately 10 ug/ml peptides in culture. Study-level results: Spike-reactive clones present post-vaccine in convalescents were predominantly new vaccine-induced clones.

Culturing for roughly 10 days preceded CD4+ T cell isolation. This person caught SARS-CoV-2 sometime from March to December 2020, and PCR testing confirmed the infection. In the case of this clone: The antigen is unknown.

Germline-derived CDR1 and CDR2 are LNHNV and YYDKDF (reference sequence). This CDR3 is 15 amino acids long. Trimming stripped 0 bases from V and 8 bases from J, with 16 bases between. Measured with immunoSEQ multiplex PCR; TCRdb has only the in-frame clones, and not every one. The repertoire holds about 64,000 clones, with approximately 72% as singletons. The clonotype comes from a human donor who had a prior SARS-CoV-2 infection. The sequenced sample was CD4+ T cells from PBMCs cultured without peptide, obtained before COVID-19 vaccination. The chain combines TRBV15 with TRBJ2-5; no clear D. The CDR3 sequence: CATSREHGFVSTQYF. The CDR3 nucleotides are TGTGCCACCAGCAGAGAGCACGGGTTTGTATCCACCCAGTACTTC.